This entry lists 5 T cell receptor beta chains sequenced from one sample in a study of T cells in narcolepsy. Using immunoSEQ multiplex PCR, the repertoire was profiled, and TCRdb retains in-frame clones only, with some absent. Of over 25,000 clones in the sample, about four fifths were seen once. The sample taken for sequencing was memory (CD45RA-) CD4+ T cells from blood. The receptors here all came from a human donor in good health.

The chain is built from TRBV27 and TRBJ2-4; the D gene is possibly TRBD2 (6 bases). The CDR3 covers 13 residues. The germline V and J ends were trimmed by 0 bases and 10 bases, with 10 bases remaining between them. The V gene's germline CDR1 is MNHEY and CDR2 SMNVEV (reference sequence). CDR3 DNA: TGTGCCAGCAGTTTATCGCGGGAATGGATTCAGTACTTC. This translates into CASSLSREWIQYF.

This clone was observed once. The rearrangement joins TRBV18 to TRBJ2-5, with TRBD2 matching 9 bases. The trim removed 6 bases at V and 1 base at J, leaving 9 bases unmatched. The germline CDR1 and CDR2 sequences are KGHSH and LQKENI. CDR3 length: 16 amino acids. Here the CDR3 DNA reads TGTGCCAGCTCGCATGGCACTAGCGGGCTCCAAGAGACCCAGTACTTC. Translation: CASSHGTSGLQETQYF.

This chain links TRBV11-2 with TRBJ1-1, with a possible D match to TRBD1 (6 bases). Deletions cut 6 bases from V and 3 bases from J, with 17 bases between. CDR1 is SGHAT and CDR2 is FQNNGV in the germline V gene. This CDR3 spans 15 amino acids. The CDR3 DNA is TGTGCCAGCAGTTTCGGGCGGGGGGCGGACACTGAAGCTTTCTTT. Translating it yields CASSFGRGADTEAFF.

This clone was seen a few times. CDR3 in amino acids: CASSSPTWKNTEAFF. The CDR3 DNA reads TGTGCCAGTAGTTCCCCGACATGGAAGAACACTGAAGCTTTCTTT. The chain recombines TRBV19 with TRBJ1-1; D call uncertain. The germline gives CDR1 LNHDA, CDR2 SQIVND (reference sequence). There are 15 residues in the CDR3. The V and J ends lost 5 bases and 1 base respectively, with 14 bases between them.

The chain carries TRBV28 and TRBJ2-5; maybe TRBD2 (6 bases). Germline V gene sequence: CDR1 MDHEN, CDR2 SYDVKM. The V end was cut by 4 bases, the J end by 9 bases, with 21 bases between. CDR3 length: 15 residues. The CDR3: CASSSTSATSRAQYF. CDR3 coding DNA: TGTGCCAGCAGTTCAACATCCGCTACTAGCCGGGCCCAGTACTTC.